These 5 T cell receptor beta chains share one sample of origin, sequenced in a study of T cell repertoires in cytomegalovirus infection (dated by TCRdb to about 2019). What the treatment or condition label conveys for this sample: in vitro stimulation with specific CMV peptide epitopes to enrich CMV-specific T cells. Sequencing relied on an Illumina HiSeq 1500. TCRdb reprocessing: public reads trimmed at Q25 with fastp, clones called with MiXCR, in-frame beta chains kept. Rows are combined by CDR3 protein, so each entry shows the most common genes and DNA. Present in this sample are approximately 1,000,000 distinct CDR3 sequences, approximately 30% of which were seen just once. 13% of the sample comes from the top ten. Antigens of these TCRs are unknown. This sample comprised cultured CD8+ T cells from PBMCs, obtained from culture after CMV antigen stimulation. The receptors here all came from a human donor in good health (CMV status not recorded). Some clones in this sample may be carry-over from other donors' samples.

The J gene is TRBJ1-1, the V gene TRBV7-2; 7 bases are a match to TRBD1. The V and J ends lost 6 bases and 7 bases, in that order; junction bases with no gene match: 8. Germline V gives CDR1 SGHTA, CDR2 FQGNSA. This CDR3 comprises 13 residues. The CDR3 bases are TGTGCCAGCAGACCCGACAGGGCGAATGAAGCTTTCTTT. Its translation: CASRPDRANEAFF.

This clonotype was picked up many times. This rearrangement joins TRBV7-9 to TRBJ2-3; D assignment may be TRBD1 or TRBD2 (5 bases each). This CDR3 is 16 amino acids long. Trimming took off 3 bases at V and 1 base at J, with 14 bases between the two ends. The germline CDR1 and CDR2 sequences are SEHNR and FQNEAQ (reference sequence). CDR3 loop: CASSFYPGPGTDTQYF. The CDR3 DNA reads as TGTGCCAGCAGCTTCTACCCGGGGCCGGGCACAGATACGCAGTATTTT.

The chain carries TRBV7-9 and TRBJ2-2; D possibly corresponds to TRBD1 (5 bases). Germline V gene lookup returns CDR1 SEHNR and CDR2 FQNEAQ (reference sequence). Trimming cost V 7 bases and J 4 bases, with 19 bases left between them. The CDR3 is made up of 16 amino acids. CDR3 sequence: CASIPVTGPGTGELFF. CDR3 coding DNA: TGTGCCAGCATCCCCGTCACAGGTCCGGGCACCGGGGAGCTGTTTTTT.

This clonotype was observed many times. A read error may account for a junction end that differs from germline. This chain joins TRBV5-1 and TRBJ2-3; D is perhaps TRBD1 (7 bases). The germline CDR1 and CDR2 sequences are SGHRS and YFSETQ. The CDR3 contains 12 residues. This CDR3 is CASSRGVDTQYF. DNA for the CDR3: TGTGCCAGCAGCAGGGGGGTGGATACGCAGTATTTT.

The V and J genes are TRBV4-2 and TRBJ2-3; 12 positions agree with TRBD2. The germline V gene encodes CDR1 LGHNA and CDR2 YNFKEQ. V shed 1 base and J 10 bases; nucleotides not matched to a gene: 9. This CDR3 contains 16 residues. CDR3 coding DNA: TGTGCCAGCAGCCAAGGGACTAGCGGGGCGAAGATGGCGCAGTATTTT. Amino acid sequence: CASSQGTSGAKMAQYF.